The rows below give T cell receptor beta chains drawn from one sample of a study of blood T cell repertoires in COVID-19. TCRdb keeps only in-frame clones here, not all; method: immunoSEQ multiplex PCR. The data hold about 300,000 clones, with approximately 84% observed a single time. The sample was peripheral blood. Source of these receptors: a human donor with COVID-19, enrolled during active disease. The donor label of this sample is uncertain. Both conserved end residues are part of each CDR3. Each record gives: J gene, clone size, D gene, V gene, CDR3 protein, CDR3 DNA. The D gene is left open where the match is weak. Expanded clones get a size class; other rows say once, few or many, or leave the size out.

TRBJ2-3 | . | . | TRBV27 | CASSSPLDRLKRDTQYF | TGTGCCAGCAGTTCTCCCTTAGACAGGCTCAAAAGGGATACGCAGTATTTT
TRBJ2-1 | few | . | TRBV5-1 | CASSTYNEQFF | TGCGCCAGCAGCACATACAATGAGCAGTTCTTC
TRBJ2-1 | . | . | TRBV5-1 | CASSFSGGGREQFF | TGCGCCAGCAGCTTTTCGGGAGGGGGCAGGGAGCAGTTCTTC
TRBJ1-1 | . | TRBD1 | TRBV3-1/TRBV3-2 | CASSLGQGTEAFF | TGTGCCAGCAGCCTGGGACAGGGCACTGAAGCTTTCTTT
TRBJ2-1 | . | . | TRBV11-1 | CASSLARNEQFF | TGTGCCAGCAGCTTAGCGAGGAATGAGCAGTTCTTC
TRBJ2-7 | . | . | TRBV30 | CAGRRDSYEQYF | TGTGCCGGGCGGCGGGATTCCTACGAGCAGTACTTC
TRBJ2-1 | . | TRBD2 | TRBV5-1 | CASSPGLAVISSYNEQFF | TGCGCCAGCAGTCCGGGACTAGCGGTGATAAGCTCCTACAATGAGCAGTTCTTC
TRBJ1-2 | once | . | TRBV29-1 | CSVSQVNYGYTF | TGCAGCGTGAGTCAGGTTAACTATGGCTACACCTTC
TRBJ1-4 | . | . | TRBV28 | CASRVTGEYEKLFF | TGTGCCAGCAGGGTAACAGGAGAATACGAAAAACTGTTTTTT
TRBJ1-4 | . | . | TRBV6-6 | CASRPPPGEKLFF | TGTGCCAGCAGACCTCCCCCGGGTGAAAAACTGTTTTTT
TRBJ2-1 | . | TRBD2 | TRBV7-2 | CASSLGGTSSYNEQFF | TGTGCCAGCAGCTTGGGGGGGACTAGCTCCTACAATGAGCAGTTCTTC
TRBJ1-2 | . | TRBD1 | TRBV12-3/TRBV12-4 | CASTMTGYGYTF | TGTGCCAGCACTATGACAGGGTACGGCTACACCTTC
TRBJ2-7 | . | TRBD1 | TRBV19 | CASSTGQGAREQYF | TGTGCCAGTAGTACCGGACAGGGGGCAAGGGAGCAGTACTTC
TRBJ1-3 | . | . | TRBV21-1 | CASSKRRQAIGHPSSGNTIYF | TGTGCCAGCAGCAAAAGACGCCAAGCAATCGGACACCCGAGCTCTGGAAACACCATATATTTT
TRBJ2-1 | . | TRBD1 | TRBV5-1 | CASSTTPGTGFSEQFF | TGCGCCAGCAGCACGACTCCCGGGACAGGGTTCTCGGAGCAGTTCTTC
TRBJ1-1 | . | . | TRBV18 | CASSPMGQGTEAFF | TGTGCCAGCTCACCGATGGGCCAGGGAACTGAAGCTTTCTTT
TRBJ2-1 | few | . | TRBV7-3 | CASRPEGREWEEQFF | TGTGCCAGCAGACCCGAAGGGCGGGAATGGGAAGAGCAGTTCTTC
TRBJ2-5 | . | . | TRBV6-5 | CASVLEGGGLQTQYF | TGTGCCAGTGTACTGGAGGGGGGGGGACTACAGACCCAGTACTTC
TRBJ2-1 | few | . | TRBV30 | CAWEPGRPYNEQFF | TGTGCCTGGGAACCAGGTAGACCCTACAATGAGCAGTTCTTC
TRBJ2-3 | once | TRBD1 | TRBV19 | CASSPTGGETDTQYF | TGTGCCAGTAGTCCTACAGGGGGAGAGACAGATACGCAGTATTTT
TRBJ2-2 | many | . | TRBV9 | CASSVLFGELFF | TGTGCCAGCAGCGTACTATTCGGGGAGCTGTTTTTT
TRBJ1-5 | . | . | TRBV6-1 | CASSGSGELLYSNQPQHF | TGTGCCAGCAGTGGGTCCGGGGAGCTCCTTTATAGCAATCAGCCCCAGCATTTT
TRBJ2-1 | . | . | TRBV19 | CASSLMAQPGDEQFF | TGTGCCAGTAGTTTAATGGCTCAGCCGGGGGATGAGCAGTTCTTC
TRBJ1-5 | . | . | TRBV2 | CASSVSQGGQPQHF | TGTGCCAGCAGTGTTAGTCAGGGCGGTCAGCCCCAGCATTTT
TRBJ1-2 | . | . | TRBV5-1 | CASSPSTANYGYTF | TGCGCCAGCAGCCCCTCGACAGCTAACTATGGCTACACCTTC
TRBJ2-7 | . | TRBD1 | TRBV5-1 | CASSAQRTGTIYEQYF | TGCGCCAGCAGCGCACAAAGGACAGGTACTATTTACGAGCAGTACTTC
TRBJ2-7 | . | . | TRBV19 | CASSRTAPYEQYF | TGTGCCAGTAGTCGGACAGCTCCCTACGAGCAGTACTTC
TRBJ2-1 | . | . | TRBV21-1 | CASSSGQFLDEQFF | TGTGCCAGCAGCAGTGGACAGTTCCTCGATGAGCAGTTCTTC
TRBJ2-1 | . | . | TRBV18 | CASSPLSRGVNNEQFF | TGTGCCAGCTCACCGTTATCCCGGGGAGTGAACAATGAGCAGTTCTTC
TRBJ2-1 | . | TRBD2 | TRBV30 | CAWSALAGVNNEQFF | TGTGCCTGGAGTGCACTAGCGGGGGTAAACAATGAGCAGTTCTTC
TRBJ2-1 | few | . | TRBV5-4 | CASSPPGSSYNEQFF | TGTGCCAGCAGCCCTCCGGGGAGCTCCTACAATGAGCAGTTCTTC
TRBJ1-1 | . | . | TRBV28 | CASSLWLTENTEAFF | TGTGCCAGCAGTTTATGGCTGACAGAGAACACTGAAGCTTTCTTT
TRBJ1-2 | . | . | TRBV11-2 | CASSLLGGAGGYGYTF | TGTGCCAGCAGCTTGCTTGGGGGCGCGGGTGGGTATGGCTACACCTTC
TRBJ2-3 | . | . | TRBV7-2 | CASSLAPTESDTQYF | TGTGCCAGCAGCTTAGCGCCCACAGAATCAGATACGCAGTATTTT
TRBJ1-2 | . | TRBD1 | TRBV2 | CASRVRGSNYGYTF | TGTGCCAGCAGGGTCAGGGGGTCGAACTATGGCTACACCTTC
TRBJ1-1 | . | . | TRBV7-6 | CASPDQGGEAFF | TGTGCCAGCCCCGATCAGGGCGGTGAAGCTTTCTTT
TRBJ1-4 | . | . | TRBV4-3 | CASSHSGATNEKLFF | TGCGCCAGCAGCCATTCAGGGGCAACTAATGAAAAACTGTTTTTT